Following are 9 T cell receptor beta chains from one sample sequenced in a study of radiotherapy plus CTLA-4 blockade in lung cancer. Only in-frame clones appear in the TCRdb table, and some are missing; sequencing was by immunoSEQ multiplex PCR. The table shows 30,000 to 40,000 clones, with approximately 77% occurring only once. Source: peripheral blood, taken from a patient treated with radiotherapy plus ipilimumab. Receptors originate from a human donor with non-small cell lung cancer whose response to radiotherapy plus ipilimumab could not be evaluated.

The chain carries TRBV28 and TRBJ1-1, with 8 bases aligning to TRBD1. With 5 bases clipped from V and 5 bases from J, the junction kept 7 bases outside the gene matches. The length of the CDR3 is 14 residues. Germline V gives CDR1 MDHEN, CDR2 SYDVKM. DNA of the CDR3: TGTGCCAGCAGTGCCGGACAGGGAAGGACTGAAGCTTTCTTT. Translating gives CASSAGQGRTEAFF.

The chain recombines TRBV5-1 with TRBJ2-2; 8 positions agree with TRBD2. The length of the CDR3 is 14 residues. The germline gives CDR1 SGHRS, CDR2 YFSETQ. Trimming removed 2 bases from V and 6 bases from J; junction bases left unmatched: 3. CDR3 coding DNA: TGCGCCAGCAGCTTAACGGGAGGGCCCGGGGAGCTGTTTTTT. Protein sequence: CASSLTGGPGELFF.

This clone was picked up one time. This rearrangement joins TRBV5-1 to TRBJ2-7; 7 bases are shared with TRBD2. After removal of 0 bases from V and 1 base from J, the junction contained 4 bases not matched to a gene. The CDR3 is 15 amino acids. The germline gives CDR1 SGHRS, CDR2 YFSETQ. CDR3 region: CASSLEAAGSYEQYF. The DNA for the CDR3 is TGCGCCAGCAGCTTGGAGGCAGCGGGATCCTACGAGCAGTACTTC.

This clone appeared a few times. V is TRBV11-2 and J is TRBJ1-1; tentatively, D is TRBD1 (6 bases). CDR1 and CDR2 from the germline V gene are SGHAT and FQNNGV. CDR3 length: 17 residues. Trimming removed 7 bases from V and 3 bases from J, with 24 bases in between. The CDR3 sequence: CASNSVRGALTDTEAFF. DNA of the CDR3: TGTGCCAGCAATAGTGTCAGGGGAGCCCTAACCGACACTGAAGCTTTCTTT. The variable domain in full, completed from reference TRBV11-2 and TRBJ1-1, reads EAGVAQSPRYKIIEKRQSVAFWCNPISGHATLYWYQQILGQGPKLLIQFQNNGVVDDSQLPKDRFSAERLKGVDSTLKIQPAKLEDSAVYLCASNSVRGALTDTEAFFGQGTRLTVV.

This clone was observed a few times. The J gene is TRBJ1-6, the V gene TRBV5-1, with 7 nucleotides matching TRBD1. V lost 3 bases to trimming and J lost 9 bases; unmatched junction nucleotides: 9. Germline V gene lookup returns CDR1 SGHRS and CDR2 YFSETQ. The CDR3 extends over 15 amino acids. The CDR3 here is CASSWGTEPGSPLHF. Here the CDR3 DNA reads TGCGCCAGCAGCTGGGGGACAGAGCCGGGTTCACCCCTCCACTTT.

V and J are TRBV6-5 and TRBJ1-3; no reliable D call. This CDR3 contains 15 residues. In germline, CDR1 is MNHEY, CDR2 SVGAGI. V was clipped by 4 bases and J by 0 bases, with 10 bases between them. DNA for the CDR3: TGTGCCAGCAGTTTCGGACTGACCTCTGGAAACACCATATATTTT. Translated: CASSFGLTSGNTIYF.

CDR3 nucleotides: TGCGCCAGCAGCTTCTCGGGAGGGGACAATGAGCAGTTCTTC. Its translation: CASSFSGGDNEQFF. The J gene is TRBJ2-1, the V gene TRBV5-1; 8 bases agree with TRBD2. Germline lookup yields CDR1 SGHRS and CDR2 YFSETQ. J was trimmed by 5 bases and V by 2 bases; bases with no gene match: 3. The CDR3 length is 14 residues.

The chain uses TRBV2 and TRBJ2-2; tentative D call: TRBD1 (6 bases). Germline V lookup: CDR1 SNHLY, CDR2 FYNNEI. This CDR3 has 15 amino acids. Trimming shortened V by 6 bases and J by 0 bases, and 11 bases separated the two germline ends. The CDR3 bases are TGTGCCAGCAGGAGGGCAGGGGCGAACACCGGGGAGCTGTTTTTT. Its translation is CASRRAGANTGELFF.

The chain employs TRBV5-1 and TRBJ2-5; 10 bases line up with TRBD2. Germline V gives CDR1 SGHRS, CDR2 YFSETQ. The J segment lost 5 bases and the V segment lost 0 bases, leaving 4 bases of the junction unmatched. This CDR3 is 15 amino acids long. CDR3 in DNA: TGCGCCAGCAGCTTGGGGACTAGCGGTCCGGAGACCCAGTACTTC. Translating gives CASSLGTSGPETQYF. The full variable domain, its missing parts supplied by reference TRBV5-1 and TRBJ2-5, is KAGVTQTPRYLIKTRGQQVTLSCSPISGHRSVSWYQQTPGQGLQFLFEYFSETQRNKGNFPGRFSGRQFSNSRSEMNVSTLELGDSALYLCASSLGTSGPETQYFGPGTRLLVL.